The 28 T cell receptor beta chains presented below share a single source sample, sequenced in a study of technical replicates of blood from a few donors. Libraries were prepared by immunoSEQ multiplex PCR; TCRdb keeps only in-frame clonotypes and omits some of them. The sample consists of some 30,000 clones, around 90% of them appearing once. The source material was PBMCs. Source of these receptors: a human donor in good health. Some clones in this sample may be carry-over from other donors' samples.

This clone showed up just once. V is TRBV5-1 and J is TRBJ2-3, with 10 bases lining up with TRBD2. The CDR3 sequence is 17 residues long. Germline-derived CDR1 and CDR2 are SGHRS and YFSETQ. V lost 4 bases and J lost 3; bases outside the gene matches: 11. The CDR3 DNA is TGCGCCAGCAGCCATGGAAGAGCGGGAGGGCGGACAGATACGCAGTATTTT. Translating gives CASSHGRAGGRTDTQYF.

This chain joins TRBV4-3 and TRBJ2-7; TRBD2 is a possible D gene (6 bases). CDR1 and CDR2 from the germline V gene are LGHNA and YSLEER. V was clipped by 0 bases and J by 2 bases, with 11 bases between them. The CDR3 runs 15 residues. CDR3 in DNA: TGCGCCAGCAGCCAAGATCGCGGGGTAACCTACGAGCAGTACTTC. This translates into CASSQDRGVTYEQYF.

This chain uses TRBV10-3 with TRBJ1-4; the D gene is possibly TRBD1 (5 bases). Trimming took off 3 bases at V and 10 bases at J, with 12 bases between the two ends. Germline V lookup: CDR1 ENHRY, CDR2 SYGVKD. This CDR3 is built from 13 residues. The CDR3 DNA sequence: TGTGCCATCAGTGAACAGGAGGGAGTAAAACTGTTTTTT. Protein sequence: CAISEQEGVKLFF.

This chain connects TRBV2 to TRBJ2-3, with 8 bases matching TRBD2. The CDR3 is 14 residues long. Germline CDR1 SNHLY, CDR2 FYNNEI. V lost 5 bases, J lost 6 bases, and 7 bases stayed unmatched. This CDR3 is CASSSTSGRDTQYF. CDR3 sequence (DNA): TGTGCCAGCAGTAGCACTAGCGGTCGCGATACGCAGTATTTT.

This chain connects TRBV14 to TRBJ1-1; 10 bases are shared with TRBD1. The J segment lost 5 bases and the V segment lost 4 bases, leaving 7 bases of the junction unmatched. CDR1 SGHDN and CDR2 FVKESK come from the germline V gene. CDR3 size: 15 residues. CDR3 in amino acids: CASSRMGQGKTEAFF. CDR3 coding DNA: TGTGCCAGCAGCCGGATGGGACAGGGGAAAACTGAAGCTTTCTTT.

This clone was found a few times. The chain recombines TRBV7-2 with TRBJ2-7, with D unclear. With 3 bases removed from V and 4 bases from J, the gap between germline ends came to 4 bases. The CDR3 runs 11 residues. Germline CDR1 and CDR2: SGHTA and FQGNSA. The DNA for the CDR3 is TGTGCCAGCAGCTTTCTTTACGAGCAGTACTTC. It is translated as CASSFLYEQYF.

V is TRBV10-3 and J is TRBJ2-3, with 7 bases fitting TRBD2. V shed 8 bases, J shed 0 bases, and the junction held 5 bases outside the gene matches. The CDR3 length is 14 residues. CDR1 and CDR2 (germline): ENHRY, SYGVKD. CDR3 nucleotide sequence: TGTGCCATCCAAGGGCGGGGGAGCACAGATACGCAGTATTTT. Translation: CAIQGRGSTDTQYF.

This chain connects TRBV7-9 to TRBJ2-1; 7 bases map to TRBD2. Trimming at V came to 7 bases and at J to 3 bases, leaving 15 bases not matched to a gene. The CDR3 totals 17 residues. Germline V gene lookup returns CDR1 SEHNR and CDR2 FQNEAQ (reference sequence). CDR3 region: CASTKGASGENYNEQFF. The CDR3 nucleotides read TGTGCCAGCACTAAAGGGGCGAGCGGGGAAAACTACAATGAGCAGTTCTTC.

This chain connects TRBV6-1 to TRBJ2-3; 9 bases line up with TRBD1. This CDR3 is 15 amino acids long. CDR1 and CDR2 (germline): MNHNS, SASEGT. V dropped 7 bases and J dropped 4; count of bases not matched to a gene: 9. CDR3: CASTKDRGGPDTQYF. For the CDR3, the DNA is TGTGCCAGCACCAAGGACAGGGGAGGGCCAGATACGCAGTATTTT.

V usage is TRBV27 and J usage is TRBJ1-2, with 7 nucleotides matching TRBD1. Trimming took 5 bases from V and 2 from J; bases not matched to a gene: 5. CDR1 and CDR2 (germline): MNHEY, SMNVEV (reference sequence). The CDR3 is made up of 14 amino acids. CDR3 sequence (DNA): TGTGCCAGCAGTCTCGGGACAGCCAACTATGGCTACACCTTC. It is translated as CASSLGTANYGYTF.

The J gene is TRBJ2-7, the V gene TRBV30, with 9 bases that match TRBD1. Per the germline V gene, CDR1 is GTSNPN and CDR2 is SVGIG (reference sequence). Trimming cost V 1 base and J 6 bases; bases outside gene matches: 4. The CDR3 runs 13 residues. The CDR3 loop is CAWSGTGVFEQYF. The DNA of the CDR3 is TGTGCCTGGAGTGGGACAGGGGTTTTCGAGCAGTACTTC.

The chain combines TRBV19 with TRBJ2-1, with a weak D call TRBD2 (6 bases). The length of the CDR3 is 14 residues. Trimming removed 4 bases from V and 4 bases from J, with 11 bases in between. Germline V gene data show CDR1 as LNHDA and CDR2 as SQIVND (reference sequence). The CDR3 DNA is TGTGCCAGTAGTAGTCGCGGGGATTACAATGAGCAGTTCTTC. It encodes CASSSRGDYNEQFF. The complete variable domain, with remaining parts taken from reference TRBV19 and TRBJ2-1, reads DGGITQSPKYLFRKEGQNVTLSCEQNLNHDAMYWYRQDPGQGLRLIYYSQIVNDFQKGDIAEGYSVSREKKESFPLTVTSAQKNPTAFYLCASSSRGDYNEQFFGPGTRLTVL.

This clone was found a few times. The chain employs TRBV7-9 and TRBJ2-1; 7 bases map to TRBD1. Germline V gene data show CDR1 as SEHNR and CDR2 as FQNEAQ (reference sequence). The CDR3 totals 17 residues. The ends lost 2 bases at V and 5 bases at J; junction bases unmatched: 12. This CDR3 is CASSLQTGRHRDNEQFF. As DNA, the CDR3 is TGTGCCAGCAGCTTACAGACAGGGAGACATAGAGACAATGAGCAGTTCTTC. The full variable domain, rest sourced from reference TRBV7-9 and TRBJ2-1, is DTGVSQNPRHKITKRGQNVTFRCDPISEHNRLYWYRQTLGQGPEFLTYFQNEAQLEKSRLLSDRFSAERPKGSFSTLEIQRTEQGDSAMYLCASSLQTGRHRDNEQFFGPGTRLTVL.

The chain recombines TRBV2 with TRBJ1-6; no reliable D call. The CDR3 spans 13 residues. Germline V gene data show CDR1 as SNHLY and CDR2 as FYNNEI. Trimming left V 7 bases short and J 0 bases short, with 4 bases between. This CDR3 reads CASISSYNSPLHF. The CDR3 DNA is TGTGCCAGCATCAGCTCCTATAATTCACCCCTCCACTTT. Using reference TRBV2 and TRBJ1-6 for the parts outside the CDR3, the full variable domain is EPEVTQTPSHQVTQMGQEVILRCVPISNHLYFYWYRQILGQKVEFLVSFYNNEISEKSEIFDDQFSVERPDGSNFTLKIRSTKLEDSAMYFCASISSYNSPLHFGNGTRLTVT.

V is TRBV2 and J is TRBJ1-2; D possibly corresponds to TRBD1 (6 bases). This CDR3 is 13 amino acids long. V was pared by 6 bases and J by 8 bases, with 16 bases between. Germline loops: CDR1 SNHLY, CDR2 FYNNEI. The CDR3 loop is CASRGTPSEGYTF. As DNA, the CDR3 is TGTGCCAGCAGGGGGACACCTTCAGAGGGCTACACCTTC. Full variable domain (missing parts from reference TRBV2 and TRBJ1-2): EPEVTQTPSHQVTQMGQEVILRCVPISNHLYFYWYRQILGQKVEFLVSFYNNEISEKSEIFDDQFSVERPDGSNFTLKIRSTKLEDSAMYFCASRGTPSEGYTFGSGTRLTVV.

This clone was counted a few times. The chain has TRBV10-1 and TRBJ2-7; tentatively, D is TRBD2 (6 bases). This CDR3 region has 14 residues. Germline CDR1 reads WNHNN; CDR2 reads SYGVQD (reference sequence). V was shortened by 2 bases and J by 3 bases, with 11 bases between the two germline ends. CDR3 in amino acids: CASSEIMGGYEQYF. The CDR3 DNA is TGCGCCAGCAGTGAGATAATGGGAGGCTACGAGCAGTACTTC.

This chain joins TRBV5-6 and TRBJ2-7; 10 bases align to TRBD2. The length of the CDR3 is 15 residues. V lost 1 base and J lost 5; bases outside the gene matches: 6. The germline V gene encodes CDR1 SGHDT and CDR2 YYEEEE. CDR3 sequence (DNA): TGTGCCAGCAGCTTGAGGAGCGGGAGGGCCCACGAGCAGTACTTC. Its protein product is CASSLRSGRAHEQYF.

The rearrangement links TRBV9 to TRBJ2-1, with D perhaps TRBD2 (5 bases). Germline V gene sequence: CDR1 SGDLS, CDR2 YYNGEE. This CDR3 has 14 residues. Trimming removed 3 bases from V and 3 bases from J, with 10 bases in between. CDR3 DNA: TGTGCCAGCAGCGGGCCCGGACTCTACAATGAGCAGTTCTTC. It encodes CASSGPGLYNEQFF.

The chain employs TRBV4-3 and TRBJ2-3, with 10 bases aligning to TRBD2. The ends lost 0 bases at V and 4 bases at J; junction bases unmatched: 10. The germline V gene has CDR1 LGHNA and CDR2 YSLEER. The CDR3 is 18 residues long. The CDR3 region is CASSQEFRFLAGADTQYF. The CDR3 DNA sequence: TGCGCCAGCAGCCAAGAATTCCGGTTTCTAGCGGGGGCAGATACGCAGTATTTT.

This chain joins TRBV29-1 and TRBJ2-7; 7 bases are a match to TRBD1. Germline loops: CDR1 SQVTM, CDR2 ANQGSEA. The CDR3 contains 14 residues. Losses at the gene ends were 0 bases for V and 4 bases for J; bases not matched to a gene: 6. CDR3 coding DNA: TGCAGCGTTGAAGAGCAGTCCAGGGGGTACGAGCAGTACTTC. Translation gives CSVEEQSRGYEQYF.

This chain uses TRBV9 with TRBJ2-5, with no clear D. Germline V gives CDR1 SGDLS, CDR2 YYNGEE. The CDR3 loop spans 14 amino acids. V lost 0 bases, J lost 5 bases, and 11 bases lay in between. The CDR3 spells CASSVDLHRETQYF. CDR3 DNA: TGTGCCAGCAGCGTAGATCTCCACCGGGAGACCCAGTACTTC.

The chain is built from TRBV10-3 and TRBJ2-3; the match to TRBD2 covers 10 bases. V dropped 2 bases and J dropped 4; count of bases not matched to a gene: 6. CDR3 length: 16 residues. The V gene's germline CDR1 is ENHRY and CDR2 SYGVKD. The CDR3: CAISERERGGPDTQYF. CDR3 in DNA: TGTGCCATCAGTGAGAGGGAGCGGGGGGGCCCAGATACGCAGTATTTT.

V usage is TRBV6-1 and J usage is TRBJ2-1; 7 bases are shared with TRBD1. Germline V lookup: CDR1 MNHNS, CDR2 SASEGT. Trimming took 0 bases from V and 10 from J; bases not matched to a gene: 12. The CDR3 is 16 amino acids. Written as DNA, the CDR3 is TGTGCCAGCAGTGAAGCGCTAGGGACAGTCTCAGCCGAGCAGTTCTTC. As protein: CASSEALGTVSAEQFF.

CDR3 sequence: CASSELSGQGNQPQHF. The DNA of the CDR3 is TGTGCCAGCAGTGAACTATCGGGACAGGGCAATCAGCCCCAGCATTTT. The V and J genes are TRBV2 and TRBJ1-5, with TRBD1 identical over 8 bases. Germline assignment: CDR1 SNHLY and CDR2 FYNNEI. There are 16 residues in the CDR3. V shed 2 bases, J shed 2 bases, and the junction held 5 bases outside the gene matches.

The chain carries TRBV11-2 and TRBJ2-5, with 9 bases identical to TRBD2. This CDR3 has 16 amino acids. The germline V gene encodes CDR1 SGHAT and CDR2 FQNNGV. Unmatched junction bases numbered 16, after V lost 5 bases and J lost 9 bases. The CDR3 spells CASSPPGSGGPLSQYF. The CDR3 nucleotides read TGTGCCAGCAGCCCCCCCGGTAGCGGGGGTCCATTGTCCCAGTACTTC.

This clone was picked up a small number of times. V is TRBV29-1 and J is TRBJ2-1; 16 bases are a match to TRBD2. Germline values: CDR1 SQVTM, CDR2 ANQGSEA. This CDR3 comprises 20 residues. With V trimmed by 6 bases and J by 0 bases, 14 bases remained unmatched. CDR3 nucleotides: TGCAGCGTAGCCCAGACTCCGGGACTAGCGGGAGGGAGCTCCTACAATGAGCAGTTCTTC. It translates to CSVAQTPGLAGGSSYNEQFF.

The count of this clone is one. The chain couples TRBV6-4 to TRBJ2-5, with D perhaps matching TRBD1 (7 bases). This CDR3 comprises 16 residues. Germline V gene sequence: CDR1 MRHNA, CDR2 SNTAGT. V dropped 10 bases and J dropped 0 bases, with 21 bases sitting between them. The CDR3 spells CATKWTGGTDQETQYF. The CDR3 DNA reads as TGTGCCACCAAGTGGACGGGCGGGACAGACCAAGAGACCCAGTACTTC.

The rearrangement joins TRBV2 to TRBJ2-2, with 8 bases fitting TRBD2. Germline trimming cut 3 bases from V and 5 bases from J; bases unmatched to any gene: 5. The CDR3 covers 15 residues. Germline CDR1 reads SNHLY; CDR2 reads FYNNEI. In DNA form, the CDR3 reads TGTGCCAGCAGTGACAGCGGGAGAGGTACCGGGGAGCTGTTTTTT. Translation gives CASSDSGRGTGELFF.